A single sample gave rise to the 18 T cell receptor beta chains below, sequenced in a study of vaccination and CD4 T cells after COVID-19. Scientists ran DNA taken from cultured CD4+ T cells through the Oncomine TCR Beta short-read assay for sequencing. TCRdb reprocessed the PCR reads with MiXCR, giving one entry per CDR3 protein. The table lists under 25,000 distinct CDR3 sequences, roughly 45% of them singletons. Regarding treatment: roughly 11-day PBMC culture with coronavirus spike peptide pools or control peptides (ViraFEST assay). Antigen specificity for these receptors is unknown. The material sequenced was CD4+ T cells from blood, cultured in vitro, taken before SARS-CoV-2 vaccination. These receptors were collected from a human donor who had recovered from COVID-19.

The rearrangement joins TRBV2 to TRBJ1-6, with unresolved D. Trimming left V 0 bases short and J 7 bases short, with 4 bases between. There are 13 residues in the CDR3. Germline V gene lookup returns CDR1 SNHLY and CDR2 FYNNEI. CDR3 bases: TGTGCCAGCAGTGAAGCAAAGAATTCACCCCTCCACTTT. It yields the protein CASSEAKNSPLHF. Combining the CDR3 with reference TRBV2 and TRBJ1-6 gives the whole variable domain EPEVTQTPSHQVTQMGQEVILRCVPISNHLYFYWYRQILGQKVEFLVSFYNNEISEKSEIFDDQFSVERPDGSNFTLKIRSTKLEDSAMYFCASSEAKNSPLHFGNGTRLTVT.

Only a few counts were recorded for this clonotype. For the CDR3, the DNA is TGTGCCAGCAGCCCGTTGACAGGCCGGTATGGCTACACCTTC. Translation: CASSPLTGRYGYTF. V and J are TRBV14 and TRBJ1-2; weak D call: TRBD1 (6 bases). Germline lookup yields CDR1 SGHDN and CDR2 FVKESK. The CDR3 is 14 residues long. V was shortened by 4 bases and J by 5 bases, with 14 bases between the two germline ends.

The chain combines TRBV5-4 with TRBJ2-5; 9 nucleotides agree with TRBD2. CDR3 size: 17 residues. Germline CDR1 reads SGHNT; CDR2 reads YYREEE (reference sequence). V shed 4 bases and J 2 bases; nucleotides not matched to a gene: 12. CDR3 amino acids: CASSPIHSGRIQETQYF. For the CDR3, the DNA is TGTGCCAGCAGCCCGATACATAGCGGGAGAATACAAGAGACCCAGTACTTC.

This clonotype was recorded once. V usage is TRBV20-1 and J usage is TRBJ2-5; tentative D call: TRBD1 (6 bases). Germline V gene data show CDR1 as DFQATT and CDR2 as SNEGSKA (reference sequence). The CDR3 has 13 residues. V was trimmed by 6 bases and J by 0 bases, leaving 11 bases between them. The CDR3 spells CSAERGYQETQYF. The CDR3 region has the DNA TGCAGTGCCGAGAGGGGGTACCAAGAGACCCAGTACTTC.

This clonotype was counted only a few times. CDR3 residues: CASSSGTGNLNTEAFF. CDR3 coding DNA: TGTGCCAGCTCGTCAGGGACAGGGAATTTGAACACTGAAGCTTTCTTT. The chain uses TRBV7-9 and TRBJ1-1; 9 nucleotides match TRBD1. Germline loops: CDR1 SEHNR, CDR2 FQNEAQ (reference sequence). This CDR3 comprises 16 residues. The junction had 10 bases not matched to a gene; V was cut back by 8 bases and J by 0 bases.

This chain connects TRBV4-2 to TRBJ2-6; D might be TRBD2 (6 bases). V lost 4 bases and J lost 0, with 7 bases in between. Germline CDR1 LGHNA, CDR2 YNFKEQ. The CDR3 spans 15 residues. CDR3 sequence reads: CASSRDSSGANVLTF. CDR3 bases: TGTGCCAGCAGCCGGGACTCCTCTGGGGCCAACGTCCTGACTTTC.

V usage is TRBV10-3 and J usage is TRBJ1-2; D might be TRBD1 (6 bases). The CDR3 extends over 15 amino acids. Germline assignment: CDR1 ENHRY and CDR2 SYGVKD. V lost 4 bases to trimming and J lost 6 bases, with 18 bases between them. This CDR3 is CAISGTDNFRDGYTF. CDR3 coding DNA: TGTGCCATCAGTGGGACAGATAATTTTCGGGATGGCTACACCTTC.

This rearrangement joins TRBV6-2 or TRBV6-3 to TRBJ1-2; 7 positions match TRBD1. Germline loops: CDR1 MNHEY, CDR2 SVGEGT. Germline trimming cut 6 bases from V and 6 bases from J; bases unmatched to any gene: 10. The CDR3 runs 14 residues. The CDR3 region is CASRLHQDRNGYTF. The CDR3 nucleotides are TGTGCCAGCAGGTTACATCAGGACAGGAATGGCTACACCTTC.

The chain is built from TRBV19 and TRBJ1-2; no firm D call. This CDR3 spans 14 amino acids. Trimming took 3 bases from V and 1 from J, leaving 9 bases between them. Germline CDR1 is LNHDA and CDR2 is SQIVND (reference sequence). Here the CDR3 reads CASSIGRDNYGYTF. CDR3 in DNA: TGTGCCAGTAGTATCGGGAGAGATAACTATGGCTACACCTTC.

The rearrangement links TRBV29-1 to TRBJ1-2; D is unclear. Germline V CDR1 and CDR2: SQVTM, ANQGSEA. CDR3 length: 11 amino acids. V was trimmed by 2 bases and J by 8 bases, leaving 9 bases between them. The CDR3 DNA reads TGCAGCGTTGAATGGGTGGGAGGCTACACCTTC. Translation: CSVEWVGGYTF.

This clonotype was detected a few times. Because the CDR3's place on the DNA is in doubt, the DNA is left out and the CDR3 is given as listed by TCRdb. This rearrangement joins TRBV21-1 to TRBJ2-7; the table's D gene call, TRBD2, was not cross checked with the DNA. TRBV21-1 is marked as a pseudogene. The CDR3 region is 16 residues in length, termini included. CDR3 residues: CASSKVGAGNSYEQYF.

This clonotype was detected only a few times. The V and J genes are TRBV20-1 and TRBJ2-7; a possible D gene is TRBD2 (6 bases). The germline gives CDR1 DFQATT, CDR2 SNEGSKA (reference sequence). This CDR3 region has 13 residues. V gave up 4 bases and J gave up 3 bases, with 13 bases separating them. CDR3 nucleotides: TGCAGTGCTACCGGGACTTACGACTACGAGCAGTACTTC. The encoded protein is CSATGTYDYEQYF.

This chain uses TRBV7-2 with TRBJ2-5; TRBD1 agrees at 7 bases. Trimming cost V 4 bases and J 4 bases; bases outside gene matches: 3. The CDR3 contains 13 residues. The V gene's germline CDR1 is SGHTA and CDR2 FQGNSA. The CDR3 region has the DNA TGTGCCAGCAGCTCCGACAGGGTAGAGACCCAGTACTTC. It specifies CASSSDRVETQYF.

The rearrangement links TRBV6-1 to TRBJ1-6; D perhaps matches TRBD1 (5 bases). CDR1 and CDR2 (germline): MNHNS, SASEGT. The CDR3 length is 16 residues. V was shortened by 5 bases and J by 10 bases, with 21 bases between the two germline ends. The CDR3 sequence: CASSPDGGDRGSPLHF. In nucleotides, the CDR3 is TGTGCCAGCAGTCCGGACGGGGGAGATCGAGGATCACCCCTCCACTTT.

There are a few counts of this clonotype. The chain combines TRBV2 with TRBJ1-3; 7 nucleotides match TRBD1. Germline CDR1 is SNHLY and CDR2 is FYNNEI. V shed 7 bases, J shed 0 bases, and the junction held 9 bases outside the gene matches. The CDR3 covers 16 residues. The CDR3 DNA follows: TGTGCCAGCATCGATAACCCAGGGGGCTCTGGAAACACCATATATTTT. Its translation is CASIDNPGGSGNTIYF. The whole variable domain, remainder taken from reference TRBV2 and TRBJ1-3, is EPEVTQTPSHQVTQMGQEVILRCVPISNHLYFYWYRQILGQKVEFLVSFYNNEISEKSEIFDDQFSVERPDGSNFTLKIRSTKLEDSAMYFCASIDNPGGSGNTIYFGEGSWLTVV.

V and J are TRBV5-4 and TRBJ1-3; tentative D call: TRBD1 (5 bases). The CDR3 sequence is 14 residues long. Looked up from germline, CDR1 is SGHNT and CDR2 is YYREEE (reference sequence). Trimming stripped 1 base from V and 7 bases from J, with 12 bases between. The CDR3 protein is CASSLQGGHNTIYF. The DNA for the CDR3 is TGTGCCAGCAGCTTGCAGGGCGGCCATAACACCATATATTTT.

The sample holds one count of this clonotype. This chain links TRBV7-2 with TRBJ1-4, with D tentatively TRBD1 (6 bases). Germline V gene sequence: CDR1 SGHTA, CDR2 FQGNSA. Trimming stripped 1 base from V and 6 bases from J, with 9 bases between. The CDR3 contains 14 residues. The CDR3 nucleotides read TGTGCCAGCAGCTTAGGGGGGCCTGATGAAAAACTGTTTTTT. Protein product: CASSLGGPDEKLFF.

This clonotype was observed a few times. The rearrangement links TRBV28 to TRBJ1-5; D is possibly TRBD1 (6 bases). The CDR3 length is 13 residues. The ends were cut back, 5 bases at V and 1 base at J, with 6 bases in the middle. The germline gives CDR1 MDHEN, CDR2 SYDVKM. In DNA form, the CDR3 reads TGTGCCAGCAGTGACAGGAGCAATCAGCCCCAGCATTTT. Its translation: CASSDRSNQPQHF.